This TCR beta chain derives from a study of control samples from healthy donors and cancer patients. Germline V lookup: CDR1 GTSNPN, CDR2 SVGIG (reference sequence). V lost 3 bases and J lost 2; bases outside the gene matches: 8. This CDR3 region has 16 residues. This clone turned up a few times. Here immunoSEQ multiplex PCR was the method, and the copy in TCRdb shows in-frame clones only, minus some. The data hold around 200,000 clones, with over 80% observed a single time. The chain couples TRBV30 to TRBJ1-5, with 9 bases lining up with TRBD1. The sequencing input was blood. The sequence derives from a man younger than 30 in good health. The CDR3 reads CAWSLSRTGGNQPQHF. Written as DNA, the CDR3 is TGTGCCTGGAGCCTCTCCCGGACAGGGGGCAATCAGCCCCAGCATTTT.